A selection of T cell receptor beta chains follows, all from one sample in a study of CD8+ T cells in alopecia areata. Clones were sequenced by immunoSEQ multiplex PCR, and TCRdb holds only the in-frame ones, with some missing. The sample holds about 140,000 clones, 40% to 55% seen once. The material was CD4+ T cells sorted from blood, obtained at week 0. These TCRs come from a human donor with alopecia areata. Both conserved end residues are part of each CDR3. D genes are given only for firm matches. Size values are once, few and many counts, or a class for expanded clones, and some rows have none.

CASSQRVLGSNQPQHF TGTGCCAGCAGCCAGAGGGTGCTGGGGAGCAATCAGCCCCAGCATTTT NA TRBJ1-5 TRBV4-2 once
CASSLEVVGDEQFF TGTGCCAGCAGCTTAGAGGTAGTGGGGGATGAGCAGTTCTTC NA TRBJ2-1 TRBV7-8 NA
CASSLVGSGNTIYF TGTGCCAGCAGCTTAGTTGGATCTGGAAACACCATATATTTT NA TRBJ1-3 TRBV13 few
CASSHVPGQGDYGYTF TGCGCCAGCAGCCATGTACCGGGACAGGGGGACTATGGCTACACCTTC TRBD1 TRBJ1-2 TRBV4-1 NA
CASSLDQGNGPQHF TGTGCCAGCAGCTTAGACCAGGGTAATGGGCCCCAGCATTTT NA TRBJ1-5 TRBV11-2 NA
CAWLLAGGPNTGELFF TGTGCCTGGCTACTAGCGGGAGGGCCGAACACCGGGGAGCTGTTTTTT TRBD2 TRBJ2-2 TRBV30 NA
CSASDTQYF TGCAGTGCTAGCGATACGCAGTATTTT NA TRBJ2-3 TRBV20-1 NA
CATSGDRKNTEAFF TGTGCCACCAGCGGGGACCGAAAGAACACTGAAGCTTTCTTT NA TRBJ1-1 TRBV15 NA
CSVSSGQETQYF TGCAGCGTTTCGAGCGGACAAGAGACCCAGTACTTC NA TRBJ2-5 TRBV29-1 NA
CASSRYRGMNTEAFF TGTGCCAGCAGCCGGTACAGGGGGATGAACACTGAAGCTTTCTTT TRBD1 TRBJ1-1 TRBV14 NA
CSVAGTSGGNEQFF TGCAGCGTTGCCGGGACTAGCGGGGGCAATGAGCAGTTCTTC TRBD2 TRBJ2-1 TRBV29-1 NA
CAWSRGSGIGSETQYF TGTGCCTGGAGTAGGGGAAGCGGGATCGGTTCGGAGACCCAGTACTTC TRBD2 TRBJ2-5 TRBV30 NA
CASKGPSQTYEQYF TGTGCCAGCAAGGGCCCCAGTCAGACCTACGAGCAGTACTTC NA TRBJ2-7 TRBV2 NA
CSARTGDTQYF TGCAGTGCTAGAACGGGGGATACGCAGTATTTT NA TRBJ2-3 TRBV20-1 NA
CASVRGNSYEQYF TGTGCCTCAGTACGAGGGAACTCCTACGAGCAGTACTTC NA TRBJ2-7 TRBV18 once
CASSPRRVQETQYF TGTGCCAGCTCACCAAGGAGAGTACAAGAGACCCAGTACTTC NA TRBJ2-5 TRBV18 NA
CAWSVSGTSIGEQFF TGTGCCTGGAGTGTCTCCGGGACTAGCATTGGCGAGCAGTTCTTC TRBD2 TRBJ2-1 TRBV30 NA
CAWTGTNVAGTEAFF TGTGCCTGGACCGGCACGAATGTAGCGGGGACTGAAGCTTTCTTT NA TRBJ1-1 TRBV30 NA
CASSSRLGETDTQYF TGTGCCAGCAGCTCCCGGTTAGGCGAGACAGATACGCAGTATTTT NA TRBJ2-3 TRBV7-2 NA
CASSLATASGANVLTF TGCGCCAGCAGCTTGGCAACCGCATCTGGGGCCAACGTCCTGACTTTC NA TRBJ2-6 TRBV5-1 NA
CAWRRRNTEAFF TGTGCCTGGAGGCGAAGGAACACTGAAGCTTTCTTT NA TRBJ1-1 TRBV30 NA
CASSYFNRGANTEAFF TGTGCCAGCAGTTACTTTAACAGGGGTGCGAACACTGAAGCTTTCTTT TRBD1 TRBJ1-1 TRBV6-5 NA
CSVRPAQAQETQYF TGCAGCGTCCGACCGGCGCAGGCCCAAGAGACCCAGTACTTC NA TRBJ2-5 TRBV29-1 NA
CASSLVANRETQYF TGCGCCAGCAGCTTGGTGGCCAATCGGGAGACCCAGTACTTC NA TRBJ2-5 TRBV5-1 NA
CASMVWEKLFF TGTGCCAGCATGGTCTGGGAAAAACTGTTTTTT NA TRBJ1-4 TRBV2 NA
CASSTGTGMYNEQFF TGTGCCAGCAGCACCGGGACAGGGATGTACAATGAGCAGTTCTTC TRBD1 TRBJ2-1 TRBV2 NA
CATSSYSRVVSNQPQHF TGTGCCACCAGCAGTTACAGCCGGGTCGTCAGCAATCAGCCCCAGCATTTT NA TRBJ1-5 TRBV15 once